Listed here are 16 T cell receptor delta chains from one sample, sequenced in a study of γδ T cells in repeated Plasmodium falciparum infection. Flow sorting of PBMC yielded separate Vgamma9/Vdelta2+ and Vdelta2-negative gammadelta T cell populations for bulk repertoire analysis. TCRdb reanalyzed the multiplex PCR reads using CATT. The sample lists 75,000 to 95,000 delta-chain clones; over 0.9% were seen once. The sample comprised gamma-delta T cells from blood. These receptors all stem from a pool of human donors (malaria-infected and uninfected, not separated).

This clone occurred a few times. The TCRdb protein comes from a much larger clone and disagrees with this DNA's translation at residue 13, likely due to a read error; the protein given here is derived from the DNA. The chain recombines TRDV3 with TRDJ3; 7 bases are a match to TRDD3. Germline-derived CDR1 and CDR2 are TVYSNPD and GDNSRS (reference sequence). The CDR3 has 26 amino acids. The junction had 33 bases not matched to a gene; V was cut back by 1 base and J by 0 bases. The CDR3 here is CAFNDLTLFETTNVGDSSWDTRQMFF. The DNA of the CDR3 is TGTGCCTTTAATGATCTAACCCTCTTCGAGACTACTAATGTGGGGGACAGCTCCTGGGACACCCGACAGATGTTTTTC.

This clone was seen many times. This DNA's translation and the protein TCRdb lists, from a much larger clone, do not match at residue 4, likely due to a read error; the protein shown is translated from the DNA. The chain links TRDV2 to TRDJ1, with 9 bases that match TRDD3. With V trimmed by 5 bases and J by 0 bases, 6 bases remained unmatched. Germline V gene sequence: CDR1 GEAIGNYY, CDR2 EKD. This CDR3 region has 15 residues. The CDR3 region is CACGPLGDYTDKLIF. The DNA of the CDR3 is TGTGCCTGTGGGCCTCTGGGGGATTACACCGATAAACTCATCTTT.

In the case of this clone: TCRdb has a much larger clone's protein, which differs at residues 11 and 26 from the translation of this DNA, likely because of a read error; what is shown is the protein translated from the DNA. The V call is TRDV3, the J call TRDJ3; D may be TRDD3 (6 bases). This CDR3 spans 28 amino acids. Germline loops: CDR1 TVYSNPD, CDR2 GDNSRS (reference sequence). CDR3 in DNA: TGTGCCTTTAGGCCTAACCCACCAGACGGAGAAGCAATCTGGGGATGGGTGGGCTGCTCCTGGGACACCCGACAGACGTTTTTC. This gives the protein CAFRPNPPDGEAIWGWVGCSWDTRQTFF.

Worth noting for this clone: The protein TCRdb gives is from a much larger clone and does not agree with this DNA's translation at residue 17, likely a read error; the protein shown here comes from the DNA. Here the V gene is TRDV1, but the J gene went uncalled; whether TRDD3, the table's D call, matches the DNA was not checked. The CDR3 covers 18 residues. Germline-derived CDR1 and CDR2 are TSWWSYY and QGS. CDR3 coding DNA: TGTGCTCTTGGGGAAGACGGGAGTACTGGGGGATACGCCCTAAAACTCACCTTT. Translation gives CALGEDGSTGGYALKLTF.

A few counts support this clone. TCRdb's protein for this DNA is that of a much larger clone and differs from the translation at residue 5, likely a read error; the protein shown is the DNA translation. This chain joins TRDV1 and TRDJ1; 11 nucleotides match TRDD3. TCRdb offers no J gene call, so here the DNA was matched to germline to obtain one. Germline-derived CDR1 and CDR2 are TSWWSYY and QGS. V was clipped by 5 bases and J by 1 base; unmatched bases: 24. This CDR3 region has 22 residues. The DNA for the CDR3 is TGTGCTCTTGGGAAATGTACCCCCCGCTACTGGGGGATAGACGGAATCACCGATAAACTCATCTTT. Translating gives CALGKCTPRYWGIDGITDKLIF.

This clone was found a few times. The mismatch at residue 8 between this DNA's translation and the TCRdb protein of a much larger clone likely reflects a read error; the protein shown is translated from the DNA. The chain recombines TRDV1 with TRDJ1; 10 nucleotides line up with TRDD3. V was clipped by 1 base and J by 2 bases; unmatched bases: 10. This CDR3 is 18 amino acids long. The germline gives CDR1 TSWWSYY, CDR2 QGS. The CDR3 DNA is TGTGCTCTTGGGGAACGATTCCACATACTGGGGGATACCGATAAACTCATCTTT. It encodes CALGERFHILGDTDKLIF.

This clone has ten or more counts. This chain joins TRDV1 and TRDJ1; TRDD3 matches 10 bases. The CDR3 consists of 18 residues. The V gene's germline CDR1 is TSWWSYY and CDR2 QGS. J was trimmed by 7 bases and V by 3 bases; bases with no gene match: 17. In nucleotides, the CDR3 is TGTGCTCTTGGGGAGCCACTACGTACTGGGGGATCGGGCGGTAAACTCATCTTT. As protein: CALGEPLRTGGSGGKLIF.

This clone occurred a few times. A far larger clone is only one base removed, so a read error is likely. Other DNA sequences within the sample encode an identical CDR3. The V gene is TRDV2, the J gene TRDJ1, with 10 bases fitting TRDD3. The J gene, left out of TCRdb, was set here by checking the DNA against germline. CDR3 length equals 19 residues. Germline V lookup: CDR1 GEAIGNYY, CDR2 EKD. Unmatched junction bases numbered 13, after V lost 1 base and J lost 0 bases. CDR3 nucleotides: TGTGCCTGTGACACGGGGCCCGGGGGATACGAGGGGTACACCGATAAACTCATCTTT. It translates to CACDTGPGGYEGYTDKLIF.

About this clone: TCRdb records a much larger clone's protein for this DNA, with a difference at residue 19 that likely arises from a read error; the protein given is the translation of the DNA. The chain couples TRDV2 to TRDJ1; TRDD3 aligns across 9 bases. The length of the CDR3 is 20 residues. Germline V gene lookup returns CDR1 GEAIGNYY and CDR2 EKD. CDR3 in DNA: TGTGCCTGTGACACCGGATCACTGGGGGACCCTATTCGGTGGACCGATAAACTCACCTTT. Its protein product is CACDTGSLGDPIRWTDKLTF.

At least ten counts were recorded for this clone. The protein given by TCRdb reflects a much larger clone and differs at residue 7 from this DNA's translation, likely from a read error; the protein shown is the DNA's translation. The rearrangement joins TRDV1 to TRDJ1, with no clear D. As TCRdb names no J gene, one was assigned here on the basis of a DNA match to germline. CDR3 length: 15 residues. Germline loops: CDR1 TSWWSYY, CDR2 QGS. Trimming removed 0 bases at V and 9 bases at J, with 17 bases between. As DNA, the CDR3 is TGTGCTCTTGGGGAACTAGGAGGATCCCACGCTGAACTCATCTTT. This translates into CALGELGGSHAELIF.

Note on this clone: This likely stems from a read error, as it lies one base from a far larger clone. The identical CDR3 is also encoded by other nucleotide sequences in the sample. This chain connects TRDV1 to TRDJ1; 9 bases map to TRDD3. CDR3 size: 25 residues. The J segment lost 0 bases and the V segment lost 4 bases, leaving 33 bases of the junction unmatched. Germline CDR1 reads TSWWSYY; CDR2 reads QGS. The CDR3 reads CALGGLVSVSVTLLLGDRYTDKLIF. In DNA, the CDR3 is TGTGCTCTTGGGGGTCTCGTGAGCGTGAGCGTGACGCTCTTACTGGGGGACAGGTACACCGATAAACTCATCTTT.

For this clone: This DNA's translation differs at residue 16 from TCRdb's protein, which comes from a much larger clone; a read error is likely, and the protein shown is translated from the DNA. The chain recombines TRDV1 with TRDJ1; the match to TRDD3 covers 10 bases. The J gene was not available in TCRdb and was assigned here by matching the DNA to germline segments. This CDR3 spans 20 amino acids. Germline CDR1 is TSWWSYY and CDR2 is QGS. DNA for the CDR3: TGTGCTCTTGGGGAATCAGAGATGCGTACTGGGGGATGGTACACCGGTAAACTCATCTTT. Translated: CALGESEMRTGGWYTGKLIF.

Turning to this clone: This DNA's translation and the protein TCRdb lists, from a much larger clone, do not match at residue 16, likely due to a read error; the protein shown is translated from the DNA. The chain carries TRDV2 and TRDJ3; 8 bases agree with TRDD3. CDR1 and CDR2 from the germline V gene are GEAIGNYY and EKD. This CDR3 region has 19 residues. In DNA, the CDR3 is TGTGCCTGTGACAATACTGGGGGGCCGAGCTCCTGGGACACCCGAGAGATGTTTTTC. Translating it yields CACDNTGGPSSWDTREMFF.

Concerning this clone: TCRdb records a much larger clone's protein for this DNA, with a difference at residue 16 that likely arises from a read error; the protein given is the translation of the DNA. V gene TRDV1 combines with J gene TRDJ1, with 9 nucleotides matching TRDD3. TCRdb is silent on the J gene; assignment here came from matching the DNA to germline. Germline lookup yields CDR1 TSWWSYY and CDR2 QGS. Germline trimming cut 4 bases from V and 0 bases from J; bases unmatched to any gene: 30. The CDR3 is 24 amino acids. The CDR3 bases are TGTGCTCTTGGGGCCCGAAACGTAATTCCTGAGCCGGGGGATACTAATGGGTACACCGATAAACTCATCTTT. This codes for CALGARNVIPEPGDTNGYTDKLIF.

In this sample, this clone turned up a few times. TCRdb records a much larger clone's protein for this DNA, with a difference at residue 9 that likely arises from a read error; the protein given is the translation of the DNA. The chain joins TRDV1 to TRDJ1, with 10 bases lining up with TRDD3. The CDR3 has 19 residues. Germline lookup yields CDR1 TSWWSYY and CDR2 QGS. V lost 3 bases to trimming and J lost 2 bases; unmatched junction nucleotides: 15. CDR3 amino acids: CALGDIRLGGIRRTDKLIF. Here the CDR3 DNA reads TGTGCTCTTGGGGATATCCGATTAGGGGGGATACGGAGAACCGATAAACTCATCTTT.

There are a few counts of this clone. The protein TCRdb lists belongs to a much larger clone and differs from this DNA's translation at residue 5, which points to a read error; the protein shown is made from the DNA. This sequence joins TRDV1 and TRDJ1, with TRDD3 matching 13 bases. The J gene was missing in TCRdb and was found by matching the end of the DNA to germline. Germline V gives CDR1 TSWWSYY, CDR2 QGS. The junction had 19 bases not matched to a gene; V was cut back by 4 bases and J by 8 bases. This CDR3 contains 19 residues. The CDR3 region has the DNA TGTGCTCTTGGGGGTCCGTGGTCGGGTACTGGGGGATACGGCGTAAAACTCATCTTT. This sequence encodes CALGGPWSGTGGYGVKLIF.